Shown below are 16 T cell receptor beta chains from a single sample sequenced in a study of shared clonotypes between healthy human individuals. Naive CD8 isolation took CD45RO-negative cells positively selected for CCR7 and excluded terminally differentiated effector memory CD45RA+ cells. Assay used: immunoSEQ multiplex PCR; TCRdb lists only in-frame clones, some missing. The sample yields 600,000 or so clones, 85% to 95% seen once. Sequencing was done on a sample of naive CD8+ T cells sorted from blood. These receptors came from a woman aged 25-40 years in good health.

The chain links TRBV6-6 to TRBJ1-1; 7 positions match TRBD1. V was clipped by 6 bases and J by 7 bases; unmatched bases: 11. CDR1 is MNHNY and CDR2 is SVGAGI in the germline V gene (reference sequence). The CDR3 has 14 amino acids. CDR3: CASSHRTGFNEAFF. The DNA of the CDR3 is TGTGCCAGCAGCCACAGGACAGGTTTTAATGAAGCTTTCTTT.

The gene calls are TRBV7-9 and TRBJ1-1, with D possibly being TRBD1 (5 bases). CDR3 length: 14 amino acids. Trimming took 6 bases from V and 6 from J, leaving 17 bases between them. The germline V gene encodes CDR1 SEHNR and CDR2 FQNEAQ (reference sequence). The CDR3 loop reads CASRSGTIPPEAFF. The CDR3 DNA reads as TGTGCCAGCAGGTCCGGGACTATCCCGCCTGAAGCTTTCTTT.

The chain employs TRBV5-1 and TRBJ2-7, with 7 bases aligning to TRBD2. The CDR3 sequence is 16 residues long. V was clipped by 0 bases and J by 0 bases; unmatched bases: 6. The V gene's germline CDR1 is SGHRS and CDR2 YFSETQ. The CDR3 here is CASSLAGAGASYEQYF. The CDR3 bases are TGCGCCAGCAGCTTGGCTGGCGCGGGAGCCTCCTACGAGCAGTACTTC.

This clone appeared a single time. The CDR3 region is CASRTVSSYEQYF. The CDR3 DNA reads TGTGCCAGCAGGACTGTCAGTAGCTACGAGCAGTACTTC. The genes are TRBV5-6 and TRBJ2-5; D remains ambiguous. The DNA end is a closer match to TRBJ2-7, so the J assignment may be wrong. CDR1 SGHDT and CDR2 YYEEEE come from the germline V gene. There are 13 residues in the CDR3.

V gene TRBV27 combines with J gene TRBJ2-7, with D possibly TRBD1 on 6 matching bases. Trimming took off 8 bases at V and 7 bases at J, with 27 bases between the two ends. There are 16 residues in the CDR3. Looked up from germline, CDR1 is MNHEY and CDR2 is SMNVEV (reference sequence). CDR3 nucleotides: TGTGCCAGCTCCCCGGGTTTGAGAGCGGAAAGGGGGGAGCAGTACTTC. Amino acids: CASSPGLRAERGEQYF.

The chain is built from TRBV9 and TRBJ2-1, with a weak D call TRBD1 (5 bases). The CDR3 totals 15 residues. V was shortened by 0 bases and J by 0 bases, with 7 bases between the two germline ends. CDR1 and CDR2 from the germline V gene are SGDLS and YYNGEE. The CDR3 bases are TGTGCCAGCAGCGTAGGACAGAGCTCCTACAATGAGCAGTTCTTC. Amino acid sequence: CASSVGQSSYNEQFF.

The chain is built from TRBV28 and TRBJ2-3; tentatively, D is TRBD2 (5 bases). Trimming took 3 bases from V and 2 from J, leaving 18 bases between them. The CDR3 loop spans 17 amino acids. Germline V gives CDR1 MDHEN, CDR2 SYDVKM. In nucleotides, the CDR3 is TGTGCCAGCAGTTTGAGGGAAGAGATTGGAGTCACAGATACGCAGTATTTT. It is translated as CASSLREEIGVTDTQYF.

The rearrangement joins TRBV28 to TRBJ1-1; no reliable D call. The CDR3 is made up of 13 amino acids. V shed 3 bases and J shed 2 bases, with 7 bases lying between them. Germline assignment: CDR1 MDHEN and CDR2 SYDVKM. Written as DNA, the CDR3 is TGTGCCAGCAGTTTCTCAACTAACACTGAAGCTTTCTTT. Translating gives CASSFSTNTEAFF.

J is TRBJ1-5 and V is TRBV28, with TRBD1 matching over 8 bases. The CDR3 covers 16 residues. Germline CDR1 is MDHEN and CDR2 is SYDVKM. J gave up 2 bases and V 3 bases, and 6 bases lay outside the gene matches. The CDR3 nucleotides read TGTGCCAGCAGTTTTTTTGGACAGGGCGGCAATCAGCCCCAGCATTTT. This translates into CASSFFGQGGNQPQHF.

This chain joins TRBV6-4 and TRBJ2-5, with D unresolved. The tail of the sequence fits TRBJ2-7 better, so the J call may be wrong. The length of the CDR3 is 13 residues. The germline gives CDR1 MRHNA, CDR2 SNTAGT. The CDR3 DNA is TGTGCCAGCAGTGACTCGCCCACCGACGAGCAGTACTTC. Its translation is CASSDSPTDEQYF.

The rearrangement joins TRBV27 to TRBJ2-1; a possible D gene is TRBD1 (7 bases). V was cut by 5 bases and J by 2 bases, with 13 bases left in between. Germline V gives CDR1 MNHEY, CDR2 SMNVEV (reference sequence). This CDR3 contains 15 residues. The CDR3 DNA reads TGTGCCAGCAGTCCCAGGGGGGATCCCTACAATGAGCAGTTCTTC. Its protein product is CASSPRGDPYNEQFF.

The chain is built from TRBV4-1 and TRBJ2-7; 7 bases map to TRBD1. Germline-derived CDR1 and CDR2 are MGHRA and YSYEKL. CDR3 length equals 12 residues. V dropped 4 bases and J dropped 3; count of bases not matched to a gene: 0. The CDR3 DNA sequence: TGCGCCAGCAGCCGGACAGGCTACGAGCAGTACTTC. Translating it yields CASSRTGYEQYF.

The chain combines TRBV7-9 with TRBJ2-7, with 7 nucleotides matching TRBD2. In germline, CDR1 is SEHNR, CDR2 FQNEAQ (reference sequence). V gave up 1 base and J gave up 13 bases; unmatched junction bases: 7. The CDR3 covers 12 residues. The CDR3 sequence is CASSLGGAGLYF. As DNA, the CDR3 is TGTGCCAGCAGCTTAGGAGGAGCGGGATTATACTTC.

The V gene is TRBV7-2, the J gene TRBJ2-1; 7 bases fit TRBD2. Germline-derived CDR1 and CDR2 are SGHTA and FQGNSA. The J segment lost 2 bases and the V segment lost 1 base, leaving 2 bases of the junction unmatched. The CDR3 consists of 15 residues. In nucleotides, the CDR3 is TGTGCCAGCAGCTTAGGCGGGGGTCCCTACAATGAGCAGTTCTTC. Residues: CASSLGGGPYNEQFF.

This clone has a single count. The chain combines TRBV11-2 with TRBJ2-1, with D perhaps TRBD1 (5 bases). CDR3 size: 13 residues. Per the germline V gene, CDR1 is SGHAT and CDR2 is FQNNGV. Trimming removed 5 bases from V and 8 bases from J, with 13 bases in between. The CDR3 spells CASSHMLGDEQFF. CDR3 nucleotide sequence: TGTGCCAGCAGCCACATGCTAGGGGATGAGCAGTTCTTC.

J is TRBJ2-3 and V is TRBV7-9; 8 positions agree with TRBD1. V lost 5 bases to trimming and J lost 11 bases; unmatched junction nucleotides: 6. This CDR3 is 12 amino acids long. Germline-derived CDR1 and CDR2 are SEHNR and FQNEAQ (reference sequence). As DNA, the CDR3 is TGTGCCAGCAGCACTACTGGGACAGGGCAGTATTTT. It translates to CASSTTGTGQYF.